A single sample gave rise to the 14 T cell receptor beta chains below, sequenced in a study of OX40 agonist ivuxolimab in advanced cancers. Method: immunoSEQ multiplex PCR; TCRdb's copy keeps in-frame clones and lacks some. The sample lists 55,000 to 65,000 clones, 80% to 95% occurring once. The sequencing here drew on CD4+ or CD8+ T cells sorted from blood, taken in a trial of the OX40 agonist ivuxolimab. All receptors derive from an adult with an advanced solid tumor such as melanoma, head and neck, liver or kidney cancer.

This clone came up a few times. The V gene is TRBV9, the J gene TRBJ1-5; tentative D call: TRBD1 (5 bases). The germline CDR1 and CDR2 sequences are SGDLS and YYNGEE. CDR3 size: 15 residues. The V and J ends lost 2 bases and 4 bases respectively, with 13 bases between them. CDR3 protein: CASSVRGLRNQPQHF. The CDR3, as DNA: TGTGCCAGCAGCGTTAGGGGCTTACGGAATCAGCCCCAGCATTTT. The full variable domain, in which reference TRBV9 and TRBJ1-5 provide the parts outside the CDR3, is DSGVTQTPKHLITATGQRVTLRCSPRSGDLSVYWYQQSLDQGLQFLIQYYNGEERAKGNILERFSAQQFPDLHSELNLSSLELGDSALYFCASSVRGLRNQPQHFGDGTRLSIL.

This clone showed up just once. The chain links TRBV4-1 to TRBJ1-3; D call uncertain. The germline V gene has CDR1 MGHRA and CDR2 YSYEKL. The length of the CDR3 is 19 residues. The germline V and J ends were trimmed by 2 bases and 7 bases, with 27 bases remaining between them. The CDR3 region is CASSQLPMDGHFSWNTIYF. The CDR3 coding sequence is TGCGCCAGCAGCCAACTCCCTATGGACGGCCACTTCTCCTGGAACACCATATATTTT.

The chain carries TRBV5-4 and TRBJ1-1; D is perhaps TRBD1 (6 bases). This CDR3 has 14 amino acids. Trimming pared 3 bases from V and 7 bases from J, leaving 16 bases between. CDR1 and CDR2 from the germline V gene are SGHNT and YYREEE (reference sequence). DNA of the CDR3: TGTGCCAGCAGCTCGTCCGGGGGGCGAGGTGAAGCTTTCTTT. This sequence encodes CASSSSGGRGEAFF.

The J gene is TRBJ1-5, the V gene TRBV27; no clear D gene. CDR3 length equals 15 residues. Germline-derived CDR1 and CDR2 are MNHEY and SMNVEV (reference sequence). Deletions cut 6 bases from V and 2 bases from J, with 14 bases between. The CDR3 DNA follows: TGTGCCAGCAGCCCCAAGGGAGGCGGCAATCAGCCCCAGCATTTT. Amino acids: CASSPKGGGNQPQHF.

The V and J genes are TRBV29-1 and TRBJ2-1; 7 nucleotides align to TRBD2. This CDR3 has 12 residues. V dropped 5 bases and J dropped 4; count of bases not matched to a gene: 2. The germline CDR1 and CDR2 sequences are SQVTM and ANQGSEA. CDR3 coding DNA: TGCAGCGTTAGCGGGGATTACAATGAGCAGTTCTTC. Translation: CSVSGDYNEQFF.

V and J are TRBV28 and TRBJ1-2; 8 positions match TRBD1. Germline V gives CDR1 MDHEN, CDR2 SYDVKM. The CDR3 totals 14 residues. The junction had 6 bases not matched to a gene; V was cut back by 4 bases and J by 5 bases. This CDR3 is CASSSRQGFYGYTF. Here the CDR3 DNA reads TGTGCCAGCAGTTCACGACAGGGGTTTTATGGCTACACCTTC.

V gene TRBV14 combines with J gene TRBJ2-1; TRBD1 might be the D (6 bases). The CDR3 consists of 13 residues. Germline-derived CDR1 and CDR2 are SGHDN and FVKESK. Trimming stripped 2 bases from V and 10 bases from J, with 12 bases between. CDR3 in amino acids: CASSQPGTLEQFF. CDR3 nucleotide sequence: TGTGCCAGCAGCCAACCCGGGACACTGGAGCAGTTCTTC.

J is TRBJ2-3 and V is TRBV18, with D possibly being TRBD2 (5 bases). The CDR3 spans 15 residues. Between the trimmed V and J ends, which lost 6 bases and 6 bases, there was a span of 19 bases. Germline V gene data show CDR1 as KGHSH and CDR2 as LQKENI. Here the CDR3 DNA reads TGTGCCAGCTCCCACGGACTCCCGGGTACCGATACGCAGTATTTT. It is translated as CASSHGLPGTDTQYF.

In regard to this clone: In the same sample, other DNA sequences code for this CDR3. This chain's CDR3 is CASSYGGGTDTQYF. In DNA, the CDR3 is TGTGCCAGCAGTTACGGGGGGGGGACAGATACGCAGTATTTT. The gene calls are TRBV6-6 and TRBJ2-3; TRBD2 matches 7 bases. V shed 2 bases and J 3 bases; nucleotides not matched to a gene: 2. The germline gives CDR1 MNHNY, CDR2 SVGAGI (reference sequence). The CDR3 covers 14 residues.

V is TRBV13 and J is TRBJ1-6, with TRBD1 matching 7 bases. The CDR3 sequence is 14 residues long. Germline assignment: CDR1 PRHDT and CDR2 FYEKMQ (reference sequence). The V gene end was trimmed by 8 bases and the J gene end by 7 bases; junction bases not matched to a gene: 8. CDR3 sequence reads: CASRPRGYNSPLHF. CDR3 nucleotide sequence: TGTGCCAGCCGGCCCAGGGGGTACAATTCACCCCTCCACTTT.

This clone was counted a single time. The chain has TRBV28 and TRBJ2-5, with D perhaps TRBD2 (6 bases). From germline, CDR1 is MDHEN and CDR2 SYDVKM. This CDR3 spans 15 amino acids. Between the trimmed V and J ends, which lost 3 bases and 1 base, there was a span of 12 bases. CDR3 DNA sequence: TGTGCCAGCAGTTTTGTCGTGGGGGGCCAAGAGACCCAGTACTTC. Translation: CASSFVVGGQETQYF.

V gene TRBV4-2 combines with J gene TRBJ1-3; D remains ambiguous. Germline lookup yields CDR1 LGHNA and CDR2 YNFKEQ. V was cut by 4 bases and J by 7 bases, with 5 bases left in between. The CDR3 is 11 amino acids. The CDR3 loop is CASSRRNTIYF. The CDR3 DNA reads as TGTGCCAGCAGCCGGCGGAACACCATATATTTT.

The V call is TRBV25-1, the J call TRBJ2-5; D gene uncertain. Trimming left V 6 bases short and J 5 bases short, with 4 bases between. Germline V lookup: CDR1 MGHDK, CDR2 SYGVNS. The CDR3 totals 10 residues. The CDR3 protein is CASRGETQYF. The CDR3 coding sequence is TGTGCCAGCAGAGGGGAGACCCAGTACTTC.

This chain joins TRBV9 and TRBJ2-3, with D maybe TRBD2 (6 bases). Trimming shortened V by 0 bases and J by 2 bases, and 13 bases separated the two germline ends. This CDR3 is built from 16 residues. In germline, CDR1 is SGDLS, CDR2 YYNGEE. The CDR3 region is CASSVGWAGPTDTQYF. CDR3 DNA: TGTGCCAGCAGCGTAGGGTGGGCGGGGCCCACAGATACGCAGTATTTT. Supplemented by reference TRBV9 and TRBJ2-3, the full variable domain reads DSGVTQTPKHLITATGQRVTLRCSPRSGDLSVYWYQQSLDQGLQFLIQYYNGEERAKGNILERFSAQQFPDLHSELNLSSLELGDSALYFCASSVGWAGPTDTQYFGPGTRLTVL.